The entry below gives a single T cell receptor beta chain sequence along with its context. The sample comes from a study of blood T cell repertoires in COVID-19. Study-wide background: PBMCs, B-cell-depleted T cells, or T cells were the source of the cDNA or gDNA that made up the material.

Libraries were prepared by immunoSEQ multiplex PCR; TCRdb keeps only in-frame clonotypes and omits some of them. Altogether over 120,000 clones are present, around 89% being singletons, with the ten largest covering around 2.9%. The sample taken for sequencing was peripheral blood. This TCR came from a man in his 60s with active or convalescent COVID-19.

CDR3 coding DNA: TGTGCCAGTAATAAACGGGGGGGATATAATTCACCCCTCCACTTT. Translating it yields CASNKRGGYNSPLHF. The chain recombines TRBV19 with TRBJ1-6; a weak D match, TRBD1 (5 bases). Trimming shortened V by 7 bases and J by 4 bases, and 14 bases separated the two germline ends. Germline assignment: CDR1 LNHDA and CDR2 SQIVND (reference sequence). The CDR3 has 15 amino acids.